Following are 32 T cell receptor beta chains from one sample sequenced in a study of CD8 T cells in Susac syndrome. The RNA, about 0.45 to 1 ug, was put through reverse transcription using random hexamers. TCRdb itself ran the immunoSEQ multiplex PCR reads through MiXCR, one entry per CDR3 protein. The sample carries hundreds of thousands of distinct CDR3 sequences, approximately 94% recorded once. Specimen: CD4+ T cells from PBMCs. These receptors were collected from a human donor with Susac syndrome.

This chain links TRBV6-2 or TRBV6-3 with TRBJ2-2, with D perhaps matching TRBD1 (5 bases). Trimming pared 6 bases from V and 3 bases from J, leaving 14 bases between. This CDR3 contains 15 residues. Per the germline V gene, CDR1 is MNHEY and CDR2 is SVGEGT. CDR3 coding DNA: TGTGCCAGCAGGGCCCTTCAGGGTTACACCGGGGAGCTGTTTTTT. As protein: CASRALQGYTGELFF.

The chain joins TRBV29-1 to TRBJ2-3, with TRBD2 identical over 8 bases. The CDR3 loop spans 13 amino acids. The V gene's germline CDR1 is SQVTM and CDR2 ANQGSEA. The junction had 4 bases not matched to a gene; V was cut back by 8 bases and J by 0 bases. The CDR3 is CSSRGGSTDTQYF. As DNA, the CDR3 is TGCAGCTCCCGGGGGGGGAGCACAGATACGCAGTATTTT.

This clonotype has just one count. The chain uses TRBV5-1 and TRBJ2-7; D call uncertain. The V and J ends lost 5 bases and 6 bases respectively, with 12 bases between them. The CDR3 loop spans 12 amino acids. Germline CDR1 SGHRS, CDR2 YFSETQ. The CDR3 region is CASRYERSEQYF. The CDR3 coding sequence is TGCGCCAGCAGATATGAACGGAGCGAGCAGTACTTC. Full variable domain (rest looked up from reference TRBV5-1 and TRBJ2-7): KAGVTQTPRYLIKTRGQQVTLSCSPISGHRSVSWYQQTPGQGLQFLFEYFSETQRNKGNFPGRFSGRQFSNSRSEMNVSTLELGDSALYLCASRYERSEQYFGPGTRLTVT.

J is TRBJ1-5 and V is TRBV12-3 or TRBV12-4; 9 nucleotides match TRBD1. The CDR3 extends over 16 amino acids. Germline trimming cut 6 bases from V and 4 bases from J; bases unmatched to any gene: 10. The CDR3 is CASSTGTGHYNQPQHF. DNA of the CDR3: TGTGCCAGCAGCACCGGGACAGGGCACTATAATCAGCCCCAGCATTTT.

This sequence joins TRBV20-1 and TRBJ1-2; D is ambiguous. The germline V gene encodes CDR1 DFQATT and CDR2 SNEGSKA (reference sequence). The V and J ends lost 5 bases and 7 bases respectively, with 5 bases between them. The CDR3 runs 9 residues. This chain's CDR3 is CSAGVGYTF. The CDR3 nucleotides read TGCAGTGCTGGCGTTGGCTACACCTTC.

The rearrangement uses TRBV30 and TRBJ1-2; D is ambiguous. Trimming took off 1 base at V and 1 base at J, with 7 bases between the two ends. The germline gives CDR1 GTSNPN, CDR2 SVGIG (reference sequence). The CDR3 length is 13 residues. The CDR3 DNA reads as TGTGCCTGGAGTGGCCGGAGTAACTATGGCTACACCTTC. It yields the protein CAWSGRSNYGYTF. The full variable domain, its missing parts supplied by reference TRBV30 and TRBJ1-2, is SQTIHQWPATLVQPVGSPLSLECTVEGTSNPNLYWYRQAAGRGLQLLFYSVGIGQISSEVPQNLSASRPQDRQFILSSKKLLLSDSGFYLCAWSGRSNYGYTFGSGTRLTVV.

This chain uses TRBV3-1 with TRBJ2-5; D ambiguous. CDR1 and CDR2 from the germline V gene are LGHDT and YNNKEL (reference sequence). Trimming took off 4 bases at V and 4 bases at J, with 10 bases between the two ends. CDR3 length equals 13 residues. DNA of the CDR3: TGTGCCAGCAGCCCTATGCAAGGAGAGACCCAGTACTTC. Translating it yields CASSPMQGETQYF.

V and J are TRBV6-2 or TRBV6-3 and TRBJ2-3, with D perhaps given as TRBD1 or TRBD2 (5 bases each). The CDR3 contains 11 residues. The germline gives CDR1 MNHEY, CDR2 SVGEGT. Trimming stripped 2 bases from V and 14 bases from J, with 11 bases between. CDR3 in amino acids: CASSYGTLPYF. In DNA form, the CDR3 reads TGTGCCAGCAGTTACGGGACCCTGCCGTATTTT.

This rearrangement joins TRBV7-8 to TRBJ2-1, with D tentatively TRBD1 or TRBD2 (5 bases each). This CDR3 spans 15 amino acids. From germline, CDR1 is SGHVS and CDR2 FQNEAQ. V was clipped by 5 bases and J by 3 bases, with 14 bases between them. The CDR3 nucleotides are TGTGCCAGCAGCCCGAGGGAGCAGGGCTACAATGAGCAGTTCTTC. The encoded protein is CASSPREQGYNEQFF.

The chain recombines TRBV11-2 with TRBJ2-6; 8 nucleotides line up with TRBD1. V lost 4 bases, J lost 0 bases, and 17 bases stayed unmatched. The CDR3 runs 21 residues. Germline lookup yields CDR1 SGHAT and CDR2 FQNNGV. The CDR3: CASSSQRDRLALPSGANVLTF. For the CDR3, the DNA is TGTGCCAGCAGCTCCCAACGGGACAGGCTCGCGCTCCCCTCTGGGGCCAACGTCCTGACTTTC.

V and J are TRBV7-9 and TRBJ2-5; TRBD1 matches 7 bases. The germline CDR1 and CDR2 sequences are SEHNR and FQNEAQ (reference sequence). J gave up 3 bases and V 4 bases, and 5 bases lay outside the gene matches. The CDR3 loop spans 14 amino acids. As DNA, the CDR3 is TGTGCCAGCAGCTCCTTAACAGGGGAAGAGACCCAGTACTTC. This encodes CASSSLTGEETQYF.

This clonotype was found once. CDR3: CASSLDGQGDTEAFF. The CDR3 nucleotides read TGTGCCAGCAGCTTAGATGGTCAGGGGGACACTGAAGCTTTCTTT. The chain is built from TRBV7-2 and TRBJ1-1, with 7 nucleotides matching TRBD1. The trim removed 1 base at V and 3 bases at J, leaving 5 bases unmatched. The CDR3 runs to 15 residues. The V gene's germline CDR1 is SGHTA and CDR2 FQGNSA.

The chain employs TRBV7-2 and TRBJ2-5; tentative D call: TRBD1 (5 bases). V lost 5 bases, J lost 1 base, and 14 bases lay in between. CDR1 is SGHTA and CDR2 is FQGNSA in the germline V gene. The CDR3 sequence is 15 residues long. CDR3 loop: CASSILQGPQETQYF. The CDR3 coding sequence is TGTGCCAGCAGCATACTCCAGGGTCCCCAAGAGACCCAGTACTTC.

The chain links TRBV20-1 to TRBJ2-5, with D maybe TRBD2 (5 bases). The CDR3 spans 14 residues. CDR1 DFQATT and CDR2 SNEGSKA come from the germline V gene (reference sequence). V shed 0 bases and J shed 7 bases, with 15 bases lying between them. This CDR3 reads CSAREGPLEGTQYF. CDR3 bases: TGCAGTGCTAGAGAGGGCCCTCTCGAGGGGACCCAGTACTTC.

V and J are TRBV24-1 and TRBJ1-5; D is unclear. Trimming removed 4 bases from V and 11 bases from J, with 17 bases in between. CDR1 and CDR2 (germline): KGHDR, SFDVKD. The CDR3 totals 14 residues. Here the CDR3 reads CATSEQGVDRAQHF. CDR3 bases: TGTGCCACCAGTGAGCAAGGTGTGGATAGAGCCCAGCATTTT.

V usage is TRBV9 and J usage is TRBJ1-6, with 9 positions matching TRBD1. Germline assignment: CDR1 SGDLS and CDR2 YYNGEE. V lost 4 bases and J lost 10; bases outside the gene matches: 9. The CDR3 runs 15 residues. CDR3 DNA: TGTGCCAGCAGCCCACCGGGACAGGGTCACTCACCCCTCCACTTT. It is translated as CASSPPGQGHSPLHF.

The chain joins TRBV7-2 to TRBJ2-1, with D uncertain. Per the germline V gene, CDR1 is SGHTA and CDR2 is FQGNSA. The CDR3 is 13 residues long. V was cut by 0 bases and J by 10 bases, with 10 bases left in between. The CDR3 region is CASSLAFEEEQFF. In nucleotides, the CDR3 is TGTGCCAGCAGCTTAGCGTTTGAGGAAGAGCAGTTCTTC.

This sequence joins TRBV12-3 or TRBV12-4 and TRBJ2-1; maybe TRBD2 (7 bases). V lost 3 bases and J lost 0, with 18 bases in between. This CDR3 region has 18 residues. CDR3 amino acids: CASSFRGGSTFSYNEQFF. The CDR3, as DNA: TGTGCCAGCAGTTTTAGGGGGGGCTCTACCTTCTCCTACAATGAGCAGTTCTTC.

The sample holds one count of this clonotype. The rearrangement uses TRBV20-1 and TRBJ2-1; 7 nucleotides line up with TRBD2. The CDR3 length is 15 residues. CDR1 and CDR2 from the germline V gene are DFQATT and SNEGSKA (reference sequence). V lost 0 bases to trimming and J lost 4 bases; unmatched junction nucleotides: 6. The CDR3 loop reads CSARDRASGYNEQFF. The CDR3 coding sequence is TGCAGTGCTAGAGATCGGGCTAGCGGATACAATGAGCAGTTCTTC.

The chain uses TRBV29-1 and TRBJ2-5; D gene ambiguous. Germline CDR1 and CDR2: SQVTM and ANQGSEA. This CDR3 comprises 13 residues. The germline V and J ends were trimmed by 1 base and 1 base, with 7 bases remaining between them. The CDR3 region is CSVEGGSQETQYF. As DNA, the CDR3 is TGCAGCGTTGAAGGAGGCAGCCAAGAGACCCAGTACTTC. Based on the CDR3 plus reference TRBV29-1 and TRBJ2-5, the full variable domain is SAVISQKPSRDICQRGTSLTIQCQVDSQVTMMFWYRQQPGQSLTLIATANQGSEATYESGFVIDKFPISRPNLTFSTLTVSNMSPEDSSIYLCSVEGGSQETQYFGPGTRLLVL.

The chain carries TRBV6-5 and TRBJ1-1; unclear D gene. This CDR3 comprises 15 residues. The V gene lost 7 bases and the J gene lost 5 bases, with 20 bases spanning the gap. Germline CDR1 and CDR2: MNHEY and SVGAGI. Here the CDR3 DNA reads TGTGCCAGCACCACTCCTTACAGAGGGAAGACTGAAGCTTTCTTT. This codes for CASTTPYRGKTEAFF.

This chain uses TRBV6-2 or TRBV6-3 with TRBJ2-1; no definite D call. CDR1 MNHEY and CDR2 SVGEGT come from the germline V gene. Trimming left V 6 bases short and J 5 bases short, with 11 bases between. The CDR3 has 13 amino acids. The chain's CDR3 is CASSQLPDNEQFF. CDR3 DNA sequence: TGTGCCAGCAGCCAGCTACCTGACAATGAGCAGTTCTTC.

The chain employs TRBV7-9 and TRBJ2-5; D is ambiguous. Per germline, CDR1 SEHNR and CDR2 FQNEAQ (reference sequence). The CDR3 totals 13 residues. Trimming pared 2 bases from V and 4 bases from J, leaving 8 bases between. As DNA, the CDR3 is TGTGCCAGCAGCTTATTTCCAGGAGAGACCCAGTACTTC. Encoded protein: CASSLFPGETQYF.

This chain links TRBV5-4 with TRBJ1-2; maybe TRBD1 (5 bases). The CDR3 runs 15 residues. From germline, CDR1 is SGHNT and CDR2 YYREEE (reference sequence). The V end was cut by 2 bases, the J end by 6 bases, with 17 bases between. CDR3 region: CASSFPMGGADGYTF. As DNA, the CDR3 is TGTGCCAGCAGCTTTCCAATGGGGGGAGCGGATGGCTACACCTTC.

CDR3 DNA: TGCAGTGCTACGGGACAGGGGGCAGAGACCCAGTACTTC. Protein: CSATGQGAETQYF. The chain has TRBV20-1 and TRBJ2-5; TRBD1 aligns across 12 bases. This CDR3 has 13 residues. V was clipped by 4 bases and J by 4 bases; unmatched bases: 1. Germline-derived CDR1 and CDR2 are DFQATT and SNEGSKA (reference sequence).

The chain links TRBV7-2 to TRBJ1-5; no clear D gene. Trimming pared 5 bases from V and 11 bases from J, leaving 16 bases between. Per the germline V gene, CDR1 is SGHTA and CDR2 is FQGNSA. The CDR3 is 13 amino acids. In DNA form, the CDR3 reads TGTGCCAGCAGCCCCCGGCGGGGTTTAGCCCAGCATTTT. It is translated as CASSPRRGLAQHF.

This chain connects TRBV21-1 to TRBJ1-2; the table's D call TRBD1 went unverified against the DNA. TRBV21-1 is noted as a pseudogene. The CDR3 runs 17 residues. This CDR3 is CASSKGKRGTPRSGYTF. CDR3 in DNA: TGTGCCAGCAGCAAAGGGAAACGGGGGACCCCTAGGAGCGGCTACACCTTC.

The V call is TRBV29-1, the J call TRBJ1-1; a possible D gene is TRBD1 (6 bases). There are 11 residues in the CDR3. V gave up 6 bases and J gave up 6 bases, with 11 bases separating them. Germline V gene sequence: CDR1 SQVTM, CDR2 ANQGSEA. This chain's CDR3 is CSVEDSPEAFF. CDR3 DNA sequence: TGCAGCGTGGAGGACAGTCCTGAAGCTTTCTTT.

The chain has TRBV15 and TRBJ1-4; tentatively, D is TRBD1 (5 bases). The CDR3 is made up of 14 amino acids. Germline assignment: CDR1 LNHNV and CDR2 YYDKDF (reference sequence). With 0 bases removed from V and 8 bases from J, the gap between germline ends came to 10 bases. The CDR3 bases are TGTGCCACCAGCAGAGACAGGGTGTACGAAAAACTGTTTTTT. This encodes CATSRDRVYEKLFF.

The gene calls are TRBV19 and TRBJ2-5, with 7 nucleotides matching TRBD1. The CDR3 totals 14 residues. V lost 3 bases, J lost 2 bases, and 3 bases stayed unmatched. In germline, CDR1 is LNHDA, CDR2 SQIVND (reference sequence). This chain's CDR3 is CASSIGGQQETQYF. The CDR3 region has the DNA TGTGCCAGTAGTATTGGGGGACAGCAAGAGACCCAGTACTTC.

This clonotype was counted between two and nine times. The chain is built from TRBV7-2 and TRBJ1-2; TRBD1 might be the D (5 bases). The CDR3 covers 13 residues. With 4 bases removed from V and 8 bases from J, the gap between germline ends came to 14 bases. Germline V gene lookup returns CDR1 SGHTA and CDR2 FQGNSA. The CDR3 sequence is CASSSDAQGGYTF. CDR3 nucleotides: TGTGCCAGCAGCTCAGACGCGCAGGGCGGCTACACCTTC.

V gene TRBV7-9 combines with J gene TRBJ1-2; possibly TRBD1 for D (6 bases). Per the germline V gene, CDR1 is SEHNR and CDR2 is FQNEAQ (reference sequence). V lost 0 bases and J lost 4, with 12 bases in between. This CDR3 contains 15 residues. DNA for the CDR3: TGTGCCAGCAGCTTAGCCTTACAGGGCCCCTATGGCTACACCTTC. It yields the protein CASSLALQGPYGYTF. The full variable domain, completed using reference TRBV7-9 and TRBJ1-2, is DTGVSQNPRHKITKRGQNVTFRCDPISEHNRLYWYRQTLGQGPEFLTYFQNEAQLEKSRLLSDRFSAERPKGSFSTLEIQRTEQGDSAMYLCASSLALQGPYGYTFGSGTRLTVV.